The rows below give T cell receptor beta chains drawn from one sample of a study of T cell responses to AZD1222 COVID-19 vaccine. Clones were sequenced by immunoSEQ multiplex PCR, and TCRdb holds only the in-frame ones, with some missing. This sample has around 130,000 clones, with approximately 83% found just once. The sample here was peripheral blood, taken on day 0 of AZD1222 vaccination. The receptors stem from an adult in good health. The CDR3 runs from the conserved cysteine through the conserved F or W. Fields, in order: J gene, clone size, D gene, V gene, CDR3 DNA, CDR3 protein. D genes are given only for firm matches. A row's size may be missing; if present it is once, few, many or a size class.

TRBJ1-2 | . | . | TRBV4-1 | TGCGCCAGCAGCCAAGATGTGGGAAGTGTGGGTAACTATGGCTACACCTTC | CASSQDVGSVGNYGYTF
TRBJ2-7 | . | . | TRBV7-8 | TGTGCCAGCAGCTTAATGGGACCAGGCTACGAGCAGTACTTC | CASSLMGPGYEQYF
TRBJ1-1 | . | . | TRBV7-9 | TGTGCCAGCAGCTTAGCGATCAGCACTGAAGCTTTCTTT | CASSLAISTEAFF
TRBJ1-1 | . | . | TRBV6-5 | TGTGCCAGTCAAAAACCCGGGGCTGACACTGAAGCTTTCTTT | CASQKPGADTEAFF
TRBJ1-4 | . | TRBD1 | TRBV5-6 | TGTGCCAGCAGCACCGGGACAGGGGGCATTAATGAAAAACTGTTTTTT | CASSTGTGGINEKLFF
TRBJ2-4 | . | . | TRBV27 | TGTGCCAGCCACAAACCAGGGTCGGCCAAAAACATTCAGTACTTC | CASHKPGSAKNIQYF
TRBJ1-6 | . | . | TRBV27 | TGTGCCAGCCGTTTGCGAGGGGAGGCTTGGGTCAATTCACCCCTCCACTTT | CASRLRGEAWVNSPLHF
TRBJ1-1 | . | . | TRBV28 | TGTGCCAGCAGTTACCAAAAGCCCACTGAAGCTTTCTTT | CASSYQKPTEAFF
TRBJ2-3 | . | . | TRBV6-5 | TGTGCCAGCAGCCGACCTGGAGCAGATACGCAGTATTTT | CASSRPGADTQYF
TRBJ2-5 | . | . | TRBV11-3 | TGTGCCAGCAGCTCATACGGGACCCAGTACTTC | CASSSYGTQYF
TRBJ1-6 | . | . | TRBV9 | TGTGCCAGCAGCGGTGAACCTAGGGTTCATTATAATTCACCCCTCCACTTT | CASSGEPRVHYNSPLHF
TRBJ2-2 | . | . | TRBV6-6 | TGTGCCAGCAGTTACCCTTCGGAGGGCGGGGAGCTGTTTTTT | CASSYPSEGGELFF
TRBJ1-1 | . | . | TRBV11-1 | TGTGCCAGCAGCCTTAGGACCGGCGAGACTGAAGCTTTCTTT | CASSLRTGETEAFF
TRBJ1-5 | . | . | TRBV6-5 | TGTGCCAGCAGTTACTCGGGGGTTATGATGGAGCCCCAGCATTTT | CASSYSGVMMEPQHF
TRBJ1-1 | . | . | TRBV5-1 | TGCGCCAGCAGCTTGGACGGTCAGAACACTGAAGCTTTCTTT | CASSLDGQNTEAFF
TRBJ2-7 | . | TRBD1 | TRBV28 | TGTGCCAGCAGTTTAACCACTGACAGGGGCAACGAGCAGTACTTC | CASSLTTDRGNEQYF
TRBJ2-7 | once | . | TRBV24-1 | TGTGCCACCAGTCCGTCGAAAAACTACGAGCAGTACTTC | CATSPSKNYEQYF
TRBJ1-6 | . | . | TRBV7-9 | TGTGCCAGCAGACCGACAGGCGGCCTGGATTCACCCCTCCACTTT | CASRPTGGLDSPLHF
TRBJ1-2 | . | . | TRBV25-1 | TGTGCCAGCAGTGAAGGGGACGCCAGGACCGCGCTTTATGGCTACACCTTC | CASSEGDARTALYGYTF
TRBJ2-1 | . | . | TRBV30 | TGTGCCTGGAGCGATGTGGCTGAGCAGTTCTTC | CAWSDVAEQFF
TRBJ1-2 | . | . | TRBV6-5 | TGTGCCAGCAGTTACGGGCCAGATGGCTACACCTTC | CASSYGPDGYTF
TRBJ2-7 | . | TRBD1 | TRBV7-9 | TGTGCCAGCAGCCAAGGGACAGGGAAGTCCTACGAGCAGTACTTC | CASSQGTGKSYEQYF
TRBJ1-5 | . | TRBD1 | TRBV19 | TGTGCCAGTAGTACAGGGGGCTCAAATCAGCCCCAGCATTTT | CASSTGGSNQPQHF
TRBJ2-2 | . | . | TRBV24-1 | TGTGCCACCAGGTCCATAGCGAACACCGGGGAGCTGTTTTTT | CATRSIANTGELFF
TRBJ2-7 | . | . | TRBV4-1 | TGCGCCAGCAGCCCAAGGCAGTGGGGCGAGCAGTACTTC | CASSPRQWGEQYF
TRBJ1-4 | . | . | TRBV5-4 | TGTGCCAGCAGCTTGGAACTGGGAACTAATGAAAAACTGTTTTTT | CASSLELGTNEKLFF
TRBJ2-3 | . | TRBD1 | TRBV24-1 | TGTGCCACCAGTGATGGAGACAGGGGAGTCTCGGATACGCAGTATTTT | CATSDGDRGVSDTQYF
TRBJ2-2 | . | . | TRBV5-6 | TGTGCCAGCACCCCCGGGATGGGAGGGAACACCGGGGAGCTGTTTTTT | CASTPGMGGNTGELFF
TRBJ1-1 | . | . | TRBV28 | TGTGCCGCTCGACGGAACACTGAAGCTTTCTTT | CAARRNTEAFF
TRBJ2-7 | . | . | TRBV7-6 | TGTGCCAGCAGCTTAGAGGGCGGGCCGACCTTCTACGAGCAGTACTTC | CASSLEGGPTFYEQYF
TRBJ2-3 | . | . | TRBV10-3 | TGTGCCATCAGTGAGACGGGACGGCGTGGCACAGATACGCAGTATTTT | CAISETGRRGTDTQYF
TRBJ2-3 | . | . | TRBV7-2 | TGTGCCAGCAGCCGCGGGACCCCGAGGGTAGATACGCAGTATTTT | CASSRGTPRVDTQYF
TRBJ2-1 | few | . | TRBV7-9 | TGTGCCAGCAGCCTGGCGGGACTCTTTGAGCAGTTCTTC | CASSLAGLFEQFF
TRBJ1-5 | few | . | TRBV19 | TGTGCCAGTAGTATAGAGGGGAATCAGCCCCAGCATTTT | CASSIEGNQPQHF
TRBJ1-2 | . | TRBD1 | TRBV2 | TGTGCCAGCAGTGTGGTTGTGACAGGGGGATATGGCTACACCTTC | CASSVVVTGGYGYTF
TRBJ2-5 | . | TRBD1 | TRBV2 | TGTGCCAGCAGTTCCGGGACAGGGGAGGAGACCCAGTACTTC | CASSSGTGEETQYF
TRBJ2-7 | . | TRBD2 | TRBV11-3 | TGTGCCAGCAGCGTCGGGCTAGCGGGAGTAGGTGAGCAGTACTTC | CASSVGLAGVGEQYF
TRBJ1-2 | . | TRBD1 | TRBV5-4 | TGTGCCAGCACCTCGGGACAGTCTTCCTACTATGGCTACACCTTC | CASTSGQSSYYGYTF
TRBJ1-1 | . | TRBD1 | TRBV6-1 | TGTGCCAGCAGTGAAAGGGACAGGGGAAGTGATGAAGCTTTCTTT | CASSERDRGSDEAFF